This T cell receptor beta chain originates from a study of cytomegalovirus exposure and HLA in healthy donors. Looking at the study overall: A data release that came early held around 85 million unique TCRs from HLA-typed donors. Study outcomes and limitations: Accounts indicate the classifier identified cytomegalovirus status with strong specificity and sensitivity. It was shown in a later analysis that HLA-associated TCR beta chains were more clonally expanded than other, equally common chains. The authors enumerated over 150 TCR beta chains as linked to cytomegalovirus.

Germline V gives CDR1 ENHRY, CDR2 SYGVKD. The CDR3 is 13 amino acids. In its sample, this clone was seen a few times. Antigen specificity is unknown. A junction end diverges from the germline sequence, so it may reflect a read error. 60 Vbeta and 13 Jbeta primers were used in PCR. Assay used: immunoSEQ multiplex PCR; TCRdb lists only in-frame clones, some missing. The repertoire has approximately 130,000 clones, about 86% of them found once; the top ten carry roughly 2.4%. Sequencing input: PBMCs. V usage is TRBV10-3 and J usage is TRBJ1-1, with TRBD1 as a possible D gene (6 bases). The clonotype comes from a woman aged 40 to 50 in good health and CMV-seronegative. CDR3 nucleotides: TGTGCCAGCAGTTCGCGGGGGGCGGCTGAAGCTTTCTTT. It codes for CASSSRGAAEAFF.